Listed here are 15 T cell receptor beta chains from one sample, sequenced in a study of post-analysis software for immune sequencing data. Incorporated into the TCR beta cDNA libraries were unique molecular identifiers, which served to reduce PCR and sequencing biases. Using its own MiXCR run on the PCR reads, TCRdb lists one record per CDR3 protein. The data hold 650,000 to 850,000 distinct CDR3 sequences, with roughly 50% observed a single time. Study-wide results and limits: Among a handful of TRBV segments more frequent in patients than controls were TRBV5-6, TRBV5-1 and TRBV20-1.

The antigens these receptors bind are not known. The sample taken for sequencing was blood. Receptors originate from a girl aged 10 to 17 with multiple sclerosis.

The chain recombines TRBV7-2 with TRBJ2-1; 7 positions match TRBD2. With 2 bases clipped from V and 10 bases from J, the junction kept 8 bases outside the gene matches. This CDR3 comprises 14 residues. Germline CDR1 SGHTA, CDR2 FQGNSA. CDR3 amino acids: CASSLSGREREQFF. The CDR3 DNA follows: TGTGCCAGCAGCTTATCGGGGAGGGAACGAGAGCAGTTCTTC.

This chain joins TRBV3-1 and TRBJ1-6, with D uncertain. V dropped 0 bases and J dropped 10 bases, with 10 bases sitting between them. This CDR3 comprises 14 residues. Germline V gives CDR1 LGHDT, CDR2 YNNKEL (reference sequence). DNA for the CDR3: TGTGCCAGCAGCCAAGATTGGGTAGGGTCACCCCTCCACTTT. Protein: CASSQDWVGSPLHF.

The chain recombines TRBV2 with TRBJ2-5; D unresolved. The germline V and J ends were trimmed by 4 bases and 11 bases, with 8 bases remaining between them. In germline, CDR1 is SNHLY, CDR2 FYNNEI. The CDR3 has 10 amino acids. The CDR3 sequence is CASSGAQQYF. The DNA of the CDR3 is TGTGCCAGCAGTGGGGCGCAACAGTACTTC.

This clonotype has just one count. CDR3 residues: CASSYSSGHMNTEAFF. In DNA form, the CDR3 reads TGTGCCAGCAGTTACAGCTCGGGACATATGAACACTGAAGCTTTCTTT. The chain employs TRBV6-6 and TRBJ1-1, with D possibly TRBD1 on 6 matching bases. The germline CDR1 and CDR2 sequences are MNHNY and SVGAGI (reference sequence). The CDR3 has 16 residues. Trimming removed 2 bases at V and 0 bases at J, with 13 bases between.

This clonotype was observed a single time. The chain is built from TRBV6-2 or TRBV6-3 and TRBJ2-1; the match to TRBD2 covers 11 bases. Unmatched junction bases numbered 7, after V lost 8 bases and J lost 4 bases. CDR3 length: 15 amino acids. Germline V lookup: CDR1 MNHEY, CDR2 SVGEGT. The CDR3 DNA reads TGTGCCAGCCGGGGTGGGACTAGCGGTTACAATGAGCAGTTCTTC. Translation: CASRGGTSGYNEQFF.

The chain has TRBV5-6 and TRBJ2-1; 8 bases fit TRBD2. CDR1 is SGHDT, CDR2 YYEEEE, per germline. V was clipped by 0 bases and J by 8 bases; unmatched bases: 7. This CDR3 is 15 amino acids long. CDR3 DNA: TGTGCCAGCAGCTTGGGGAGCGGGAGTTACGATGAGCAGTTCTTC. Translation gives CASSLGSGSYDEQFF.

A few counts support this clonotype. This chain uses TRBV24-1 with TRBJ2-1, with 8 positions matching TRBD1. Trimming cost V 7 bases and J 5 bases; bases outside gene matches: 12. The germline V gene has CDR1 KGHDR and CDR2 SFDVKD. The CDR3 runs 16 residues. The CDR3 DNA follows: TGTGCCACCAGAACCGGGACAGGACAAATAGACAATGAGCAGTTCTTC. This gives the protein CATRTGTGQIDNEQFF.

This rearrangement joins TRBV20-1 to TRBJ2-6; TRBD2 aligns across 7 bases. The CDR3 is made up of 14 amino acids. Trimming cost V 6 bases and J 2 bases; bases outside gene matches: 4. In germline, CDR1 is DFQATT, CDR2 SNEGSKA (reference sequence). This CDR3 is CSAPSGTGANVLTF. Here the CDR3 DNA reads TGCAGTGCCCCGAGCGGGACTGGGGCCAACGTCCTGACTTTC.

This clonotype was seen a handful of times. Written as DNA, the CDR3 is TGCAGCGTTGAAGACCAGGCAGGGTATGGCTACACCTTC. Translated: CSVEDQAGYGYTF. The chain is built from TRBV29-1 and TRBJ1-2; the D gene is possibly TRBD1 (5 bases). The length of the CDR3 is 13 residues. CDR1 is SQVTM, CDR2 ANQGSEA, per germline. V lost 0 bases, J lost 5 bases, and 10 bases lay in between.

This clonotype was detected only once. It is likely a read error, because the conserved phenylalanine at the end of the CDR3 is missing. The chain joins TRBV28 to TRBJ1-5, with D unresolved. Trimming cost V 3 bases and J 4 bases, with 16 bases left between them. Looked up from germline, CDR1 is MDHEN and CDR2 is SYDVKM. This CDR3 contains 16 residues. The CDR3 region is CASSFQSPALNQPQHC. The DNA of the CDR3 is TGTGCCAGCAGTTTTCAGTCGCCGGCACTGAATCAGCCCCAGCATTGT.

A few counts support this clonotype. The V and J genes are TRBV20-1 and TRBJ2-7, with TRBD1 matching 7 bases. The CDR3 is made up of 14 amino acids. The ends lost 5 bases at V and 5 bases at J; junction bases unmatched: 12. Germline V gene sequence: CDR1 DFQATT, CDR2 SNEGSKA (reference sequence). This CDR3 is CSAFLPTGSDEQYF. The CDR3 nucleotides are TGCAGTGCTTTCTTACCGACAGGGAGCGACGAGCAGTACTTC.

The chain joins TRBV12-3 or TRBV12-4 to TRBJ1-1; 8 bases are shared with TRBD1. With V trimmed by 6 bases and J by 5 bases, 8 bases remained unmatched. The CDR3 has 14 residues. Written as DNA, the CDR3 is TGTGCCAGCAGCCCCCGGACAGGGTGGACTGAAGCTTTCTTT. Amino acid sequence: CASSPRTGWTEAFF.

V and J are TRBV2 and TRBJ2-6; maybe TRBD1 (6 bases). There are 18 residues in the CDR3. V dropped 4 bases and J dropped 0 bases, with 16 bases sitting between them. Germline values: CDR1 SNHLY, CDR2 FYNNEI. The CDR3 reads CASSGRQGILSGANVLTF. For the CDR3, the DNA is TGTGCCAGCAGTGGTCGTCAGGGGATTCTCTCTGGGGCCAACGTCCTGACTTTC.

The genes are TRBV11-2 and TRBJ2-3, with D possibly being TRBD2 (5 bases). V lost 4 bases to trimming and J lost 3 bases, with 11 bases between them. The CDR3 length is 14 residues. The germline CDR1 and CDR2 sequences are SGHAT and FQNNGV. CDR3 coding DNA: TGTGCCAGCAGCTCGCCCACGGGAACAGATACGCAGTATTTT. It codes for CASSSPTGTDTQYF.

This clonotype was recorded a few times. V and J are TRBV20-1 and TRBJ2-3; the D gene is possibly TRBD2 (5 bases). This CDR3 is 14 amino acids long. V was cut by 1 base and J by 4 bases, with 12 bases left in between. Germline V CDR1 and CDR2: DFQATT, SNEGSKA (reference sequence). CDR3 in DNA: TGCAGTGCTAGAGCTACCGAGGGCGCAGATACGCAGTATTTT. This gives the protein CSARATEGADTQYF.